The source of this T cell receptor (beta chain) is a study of T-cell reconstitution after alpha-beta-depleted transplantation in children. This clonotype occurred many times. The antigen remains unidentified. Whole-study findings and limits: Reports say that about two months after transplant, the alpha-beta T cells came out of several hundred graft clones that had expanded.

Unique molecular identifiers were incorporated when the TCRbeta library was constructed. One entry per CDR3 protein results from TCRdb running MiXCR on the PCR reads. Of under 300,000 distinct CDR3 sequences in the sample, around a tenth were seen once. CDR1 is SGHVS, CDR2 FNYEAQ, per germline. V was clipped by 6 bases and J by 0 bases, with 8 bases between them. There are 14 residues in the CDR3. The clonotype was recovered from a male patient aged 2 to 10 who had a stem cell transplant for chronic granulomatous disease, so the T cells may come from the graft donor. The chain joins TRBV7-6 to TRBJ2-2; no clear D gene. The source was peripheral blood, collected 180 days after TCRalphabeta/CD19-depleted stem cell transplant. The CDR3: CASRVSTNTGELFF. The CDR3 DNA follows: TGTGCCAGCAGGGTGTCCACGAACACCGGGGAGCTGTTTTTT.